These 19 T cell receptor beta chains came from one sample sequenced in a study of cytomegalovirus exposure and HLA in healthy donors. The repertoire was sequenced with immunoSEQ multiplex PCR; TCRdb's copy has only in-frame clones and lacks some. The table records more than 85,000 clones, about 90% of them present only once. Sample: PBMCs. The receptors stem from a woman aged 18-30 years in good health and CMV-seronegative.

The chain is built from TRBV6-5 and TRBJ1-2, with D possibly being TRBD1 (6 bases). CDR3 length: 12 residues. Germline CDR1 and CDR2: MNHEY and SVGAGI. V was trimmed by 5 bases and J by 8 bases, leaving 12 bases between them. The DNA for the CDR3 is TGTGCCAGCAGTGAGACAGGCCCCGGCTACACCTTC. Its translation is CASSETGPGYTF.

The J gene is TRBJ1-5, the V gene TRBV2; 8 bases are a match to TRBD1. The CDR3 runs 14 residues. J lost 9 bases, V lost 6 bases, and 10 bases had no gene match. Germline-derived CDR1 and CDR2 are SNHLY and FYNNEI. For the CDR3, the DNA is TGTGCCAGCAGATGGACAGGGAATATAGGGCCCCAGCATTTT. Residues: CASRWTGNIGPQHF.

The chain recombines TRBV4-3 with TRBJ1-1, with 7 bases identical to TRBD1. This CDR3 region has 13 residues. Germline V gene lookup returns CDR1 LGHNA and CDR2 YSLEER. Germline trimming cut 3 bases from V and 8 bases from J; bases unmatched to any gene: 6. CDR3 nucleotide sequence: TGCGCCAGCAGCCAGAGAAGACAGGGAGAAGCTTTCTTT. Protein product: CASSQRRQGEAFF.

J is TRBJ2-3 and V is TRBV30; perhaps TRBD1 as D (7 bases). Trimming shortened V by 3 bases and J by 4 bases, and 17 bases separated the two germline ends. The CDR3 extends over 15 amino acids. CDR1 GTSNPN and CDR2 SVGIG come from the germline V gene (reference sequence). CDR3 sequence (DNA): TGTGCCTGGAGGGAGGGCACAGGGGAGGCAGATACGCAGTATTTT. As protein: CAWREGTGEADTQYF.

The chain recombines TRBV9 with TRBJ1-6; D might be TRBD1 (5 bases). CDR3 length: 16 amino acids. Trimming stripped 3 bases from V and 0 bases from J, with 10 bases between. The germline V gene has CDR1 SGDLS and CDR2 YYNGEE. Here the CDR3 reads CASSETVSSYNSPLHF. In nucleotides, the CDR3 is TGTGCCAGCAGCGAGACAGTGAGCTCCTATAATTCACCCCTCCACTTT.

The chain recombines TRBV18 with TRBJ2-3; D possibly corresponds to TRBD2 (6 bases). This CDR3 has 15 residues. The germline V gene encodes CDR1 KGHSH and CDR2 LQKENI. V shed 6 bases and J shed 1 base, with 14 bases lying between them. In nucleotides, the CDR3 is TGTGCCAGCTCCCAAAGCGCGGGACGCACAGATACGCAGTATTTT. Amino acids: CASSQSAGRTDTQYF.

The CDR3 here is CASRGPVGYYEQYF. The CDR3 bases are TGTGCCAGCAGGGGGCCCGTGGGGTACTACGAGCAGTACTTC. The genes are TRBV21-1 and TRBJ2-7; TRBD1 is the table's D call, not checked against the DNA. TRBV21-1 is marked as a pseudogene. The CDR3 has 14 amino acids.

Only one count was recorded for this clone. The chain links TRBV10-3 to TRBJ1-5; D gene uncertain. This CDR3 comprises 14 residues. CDR1 is ENHRY and CDR2 is SYGVKD in the germline V gene. Deletions cut 0 bases from V and 4 bases from J, with 7 bases between. The CDR3 coding sequence is TGTGCCATCAGTGAGTCTCCCGGGAATCAGCCCCAGCATTTT. This encodes CAISESPGNQPQHF.

Here the CDR3 reads CASSAPSGRNYNEQFF. The CDR3, as DNA: TGTGCCAGCAGTGCTCCTAGCGGGAGGAACTACAATGAGCAGTTCTTC. V is TRBV27 and J is TRBJ2-1; 11 nucleotides line up with TRBD2. Looked up from germline, CDR1 is MNHEY and CDR2 is SMNVEV (reference sequence). CDR3 length equals 16 residues. V lost 5 bases, J lost 3 bases, and 6 bases stayed unmatched.

This clone is a singleton in its sample. The rearrangement uses TRBV5-1 and TRBJ2-1; D is perhaps TRBD1 (6 bases). From germline, CDR1 is SGHRS and CDR2 YFSETQ. The CDR3 is 15 amino acids. Trimming removed 5 bases from V and 0 bases from J, with 12 bases in between. The CDR3 is CASRRQDLSYNEQFF. The CDR3 DNA reads TGCGCCAGCAGACGACAGGACCTCTCCTACAATGAGCAGTTCTTC. Supplemented by reference TRBV5-1 and TRBJ2-1, the full variable domain reads KAGVTQTPRYLIKTRGQQVTLSCSPISGHRSVSWYQQTPGQGLQFLFEYFSETQRNKGNFPGRFSGRQFSNSRSEMNVSTLELGDSALYLCASRRQDLSYNEQFFGPGTRLTVL.

This clone was recorded only once. The V and J genes are TRBV30 and TRBJ2-7; D not resolved. The length of the CDR3 is 14 residues. Germline V gene lookup returns CDR1 GTSNPN and CDR2 SVGIG (reference sequence). V gave up 5 bases and J gave up 2 bases, with 16 bases separating them. The CDR3 DNA reads as TGTGCCTGGGATTCCCGGAGCTTAGCCTACGAGCAGTACTTC. Amino acid sequence: CAWDSRSLAYEQYF.

The rearrangement joins TRBV29-1 to TRBJ2-7; TRBD1 is a possible D gene (5 bases). Germline V gene sequence: CDR1 SQVTM, CDR2 ANQGSEA. V gave up 7 bases and J gave up 0 bases, with 10 bases separating them. This CDR3 comprises 12 residues. CDR3 loop: CSARDSSYEQYF. DNA of the CDR3: TGCAGCGCCAGGGATTCCTCCTACGAGCAGTACTTC.

The chain has TRBV12-1 and TRBJ1-5. TRBV12-1 is designated a pseudogene. The CDR3 consists of 17 residues. CDR3 nucleotide sequence: TGTGCCAGCAGCTTCCAACCTCGATACTATAGCAATCAGCCCCAGCATTTT. It translates to CASSFQPRYYSNQPQHF.

The chain joins TRBV9 to TRBJ2-7; 9 positions agree with TRBD1. Trimming took 3 bases from V and 3 from J; bases not matched to a gene: 4. This CDR3 has 14 amino acids. The germline CDR1 and CDR2 sequences are SGDLS and YYNGEE. In nucleotides, the CDR3 is TGTGCCAGCAGCGCCGGGACAGGGAACTACGAGCAGTACTTC. This codes for CASSAGTGNYEQYF.

The J gene is TRBJ1-1, the V gene TRBV21-1; TRBD1 is taken as the D call from the table, unchecked against the DNA. TRBV21-1 is reported as a pseudogene. The length of the CDR3 is 14 residues. The CDR3 sequence: CASRKQGGDTEAFF. The CDR3 DNA sequence: TGTGCCAGCAGAAAACAAGGGGGAGACACTGAAGCTTTCTTT.

This clone has a handful of counts. This chain joins TRBV5-1 and TRBJ1-6, with TRBD1 matching over 10 bases. Germline assignment: CDR1 SGHRS and CDR2 YFSETQ. Trimming at V came to 4 bases and at J to 9 bases, leaving 16 bases not matched to a gene. The CDR3 extends over 18 amino acids. In DNA, the CDR3 is TGCGCCAGCAGCGAGAGACGCGGACAGGGGGTACCAGGTTCACCCCTCCACTTT. Its protein is CASSERRGQGVPGSPLHF.

V gene TRBV13 combines with J gene TRBJ2-1; a possible D gene is TRBD2 (7 bases). The germline V gene encodes CDR1 PRHDT and CDR2 FYEKMQ (reference sequence). The CDR3 contains 18 residues. The V gene lost 5 bases and the J gene lost 8 bases, with 28 bases spanning the gap. CDR3 sequence (DNA): TGTGCCAGCAGCCCCGACGGGGGTAGCGGAGGGGGGGTCTATGAGCAGTTCTTC. It codes for CASSPDGGSGGGVYEQFF.

The J gene is TRBJ2-7, the V gene TRBV5-1; D remains unclear. V lost 0 bases, J lost 3 bases, and 13 bases lay in between. The CDR3 is made up of 15 amino acids. Germline CDR1 and CDR2: SGHRS and YFSETQ. In DNA form, the CDR3 reads TGCGCCAGCAGCTTGGGGGCAGTTTCATACTACGAGCAGTACTTC. Translation: CASSLGAVSYYEQYF.

The chain has TRBV7-2 and TRBJ2-7, with 7 bases aligning to TRBD1. Trimming removed 1 base from V and 7 bases from J; junction bases left unmatched: 10. Germline CDR1 is SGHTA and CDR2 is FQGNSA. The CDR3 is 15 residues long. CDR3 sequence: CASSLGGGQTLEQYF. CDR3 in DNA: TGTGCCAGCAGCTTAGGAGGGGGACAGACCTTGGAGCAGTACTTC.